The 16 T cell receptor beta chains below come from one sample, sequenced in a study of CD8 T cells in ankylosing spondylitis. From the 5' RACE reads, TCRdb called clonotypes with MiXCR, one entry per CDR3 protein. The sample has approximately 300,000 distinct CDR3 sequences, less than 25% seen once. The sample consisted of blood, either unsorted or a sorted T cell fraction (not recorded which). All receptors derive from a female donor with ankylosing spondylitis or in good health (not recorded which).

The chain uses TRBV3-1 and TRBJ1-1, with TRBD1 identical over 8 bases. There are 16 residues in the CDR3. V lost 5 bases and J lost 6; bases outside the gene matches: 14. Germline V lookup: CDR1 LGHDT, CDR2 YNNKEL (reference sequence). The CDR3 region has the DNA TGTGCCAGCAGCACGCGGAGGACAGGGCGGTTCGCTGAAGCTTTCTTT. Translated, it gives CASSTRRTGRFAEAFF.

V and J are TRBV7-9 and TRBJ1-1; no definite D call. Germline assignment: CDR1 SEHNR and CDR2 FQNEAQ (reference sequence). Trimming took off 4 bases at V and 5 bases at J, with 14 bases between the two ends. CDR3 length: 14 amino acids. The CDR3 loop is CASSSPGVVTEAFF. CDR3 in DNA: TGTGCCAGCAGCTCGCCCGGGGTGGTGACTGAAGCTTTCTTT.

The rearrangement joins TRBV20-1 to TRBJ2-3, with D unclear. This CDR3 is built from 14 residues. In germline, CDR1 is DFQATT, CDR2 SNEGSKA (reference sequence). Trimming took off 4 bases at V and 0 bases at J, with 11 bases between the two ends. The DNA for the CDR3 is TGCAGTGCTACCTTAGCATCTAGCACAGATACGCAGTATTTT. This sequence encodes CSATLASSTDTQYF.

This clonotype has just a few counts. The chain links TRBV12-3 or TRBV12-4 to TRBJ2-7, with a possible D match to TRBD2 (6 bases). The CDR3 loop spans 15 amino acids. Trimming stripped 6 bases from V and 0 bases from J, with 15 bases between. CDR3 region: CASREGASASYEQYF. CDR3 sequence (DNA): TGTGCCAGCAGGGAAGGGGCTAGCGCCTCCTACGAGCAGTACTTC.

The rearrangement joins TRBV5-5 to TRBJ2-3; D uncertain. With 0 bases removed from V and 2 bases from J, the gap between germline ends came to 10 bases. This CDR3 has 15 amino acids. Germline loops: CDR1 SGHKS, CDR2 YYEKEE (reference sequence). CDR3: CASSLGPSPTDTQYF. The CDR3 DNA is TGTGCCAGCAGCTTGGGGCCATCCCCCACAGATACGCAGTATTTT.

The chain carries TRBV7-2 and TRBJ2-7; a possible D gene is TRBD1 (5 bases). The CDR3 has 15 amino acids. V was shortened by 1 base and J by 0 bases, with 10 bases between the two germline ends. The V gene's germline CDR1 is SGHTA and CDR2 FQGNSA. As DNA, the CDR3 is TGTGCCAGCAGCTTAGACAGGCTATACTCCTACGAGCAGTACTTC. Its protein product is CASSLDRLYSYEQYF.

This clonotype has a count of ten or more. V and J are TRBV15 and TRBJ1-4, with 7 bases fitting TRBD1. The CDR3 runs 16 residues. Trimming removed 2 bases from V and 3 bases from J; junction bases left unmatched: 6. Germline lookup yields CDR1 LNHNV and CDR2 YYDKDF (reference sequence). The CDR3 DNA reads TGTGCCACCAGCAGAAAAACCGGGACAGCTAATGAAAAACTGTTTTTT. It yields the protein CATSRKTGTANEKLFF. Drawing the rest from reference TRBV15 and TRBJ1-4, the complete variable domain is DAMVIQNPRYQVTQFGKPVTLSCSQTLNHNVMYWYQQKSSQAPKLLFHYYDKDFNNEADTPDNFQSRRPNTSFCFLDIRSPGLGDTAMYLCATSRKTGTANEKLFFGSGTQLSVL.

This chain connects TRBV5-1 to TRBJ2-6, with D possibly matching TRBD1 (5 bases). The CDR3 length is 17 residues. Germline assignment: CDR1 SGHRS and CDR2 YFSETQ. V shed 0 bases and J shed 0 bases, with 10 bases lying between them. The CDR3 DNA reads TGCGCCAGCAGCTTGGGACAGAGTGCCTCTGGGGCCAACGTCCTGACTTTC. Translation gives CASSLGQSASGANVLTF.

The V and J genes are TRBV6-6 and TRBJ1-1; D not certain. Trimming removed 2 bases at V and 5 bases at J, with 9 bases between. Per the germline V gene, CDR1 is MNHNY and CDR2 is SVGAGI (reference sequence). The CDR3 sequence is 13 residues long. The CDR3 nucleotides are TGTGCCAGCAGTTACGCACCGGAGACTGAAGCTTTCTTT. This translates into CASSYAPETEAFF.

The chain joins TRBV5-6 to TRBJ2-7; 9 nucleotides line up with TRBD1. The CDR3 is 16 residues long. Trimming at V came to 4 bases and at J to 2 bases, leaving 10 bases not matched to a gene. The germline CDR1 and CDR2 sequences are SGHDT and YYEEEE. For the CDR3, the DNA is TGTGCCAGCAGCGGGGGACAGGGACAGGGAACCTACGAGCAGTACTTC. The encoded protein is CASSGGQGQGTYEQYF.

As for this clonotype: This clone may be a read error of a much larger clone one base away. V and J are TRBV20-1 and TRBJ2-3; 12 bases agree with TRBD2. Germline V CDR1 and CDR2: DFQATT, SNEGSKA (reference sequence). The CDR3 extends over 19 amino acids. V lost 2 bases and J lost 0; bases outside the gene matches: 12. The CDR3 region is CSARRPPTSGSISTDTQYF. The DNA for the CDR3 is TGCAGTGCTAGACGGCCTCCGACTAGCGGGAGCATTAGCACAGATACGCAGTATTTT.

The chain uses TRBV9 and TRBJ2-3; 13 bases line up with TRBD2. This CDR3 comprises 16 residues. Germline CDR1 is SGDLS and CDR2 is YYNGEE. V lost 2 bases, J lost 1 base, and 1 base stayed unmatched. The CDR3 bases are TGTGCCAGCAGCGTCGGACTAGCGGGAGGCACAGATACGCAGTATTTT. As protein: CASSVGLAGGTDTQYF.

This chain uses TRBV12-3 or TRBV12-4 with TRBJ1-2; D not certain. V shed 7 bases and J shed 5 bases, with 17 bases lying between them. There are 14 residues in the CDR3. CDR3 amino acids: CASTPQRQSYGYTF. DNA of the CDR3: TGTGCCAGCACACCTCAAAGGCAGTCGTATGGCTACACCTTC.

A remark on this clonotype: This may come from a read error, since a much larger clone is one base off. The chain combines TRBV7-9 with TRBJ1-1, with TRBD1 as a possible D gene (5 bases). Trimming left V 5 bases short and J 1 base short, with 8 bases between. CDR1 and CDR2 (germline): SEHNR, FQNEAQ (reference sequence). The CDR3 is made up of 13 amino acids. DNA for the CDR3: TGTGCCAGCAGCGGGACCCCGAACACTGAAGCTTTCTTT. Protein: CASSGTPNTEAFF. The variable domain in full, completed from reference TRBV7-9 and TRBJ1-1, reads DTGVSQNPRHKITKRGQNVTFRCDPISEHNRLYWYRQTLGQGPEFLTYFQNEAQLEKSRLLSDRFSAERPKGSFSTLEIQRTEQGDSAMYLCASSGTPNTEAFFGQGTRLTVV.

This clonotype was seen only a few times. The CDR3 nucleotides are TGCGCCAGCAGCTCCACCCGCGGACTAGCGGGAGGGTACAATGAGCAGTTCTTC. Protein sequence: CASSSTRGLAGGYNEQFF. J is TRBJ2-1 and V is TRBV5-1; 15 bases match TRBD2. CDR1 SGHRS and CDR2 YFSETQ come from the germline V gene. V lost 3 bases and J lost 4; bases outside the gene matches: 8. The CDR3 runs to 18 residues.

There are a few counts of this clonotype. V gene TRBV18 combines with J gene TRBJ2-5; D uncertain. Trimming removed 4 bases from V and 1 base from J, with 13 bases in between. The CDR3 is made up of 15 amino acids. In germline, CDR1 is KGHSH, CDR2 LQKENI. CDR3 DNA sequence: TGTGCCAGCTCACGGGCGAATCACTTCCAAGAGACCCAGTACTTC. Protein product: CASSRANHFQETQYF.